The 26 T cell receptor beta chains listed next were all sequenced from one sample in a study of blood T cell repertoires in COVID-19. Assay used: immunoSEQ multiplex PCR; TCRdb lists only in-frame clones, some missing. The data show 150,000 to 200,000 clones, about 80% seen once. The sample taken for sequencing was peripheral blood. These TCRs come from a woman in her sixties or seventies with acute or convalescent COVID-19.

J is TRBJ1-5 and V is TRBV30; D is perhaps TRBD1 (5 bases). The germline CDR1 and CDR2 sequences are GTSNPN and SVGIG (reference sequence). The CDR3 has 15 residues. Trimming cost V 0 bases and J 7 bases, with 16 bases left between them. CDR3 amino acids: CAWSVMQGLGQPQHF. The CDR3, as DNA: TGTGCCTGGAGTGTTATGCAGGGACTTGGGCAGCCCCAGCATTTT.

The rearrangement joins TRBV20-1 to TRBJ1-2; D ambiguous. The CDR3 consists of 11 residues. Trimming took off 2 bases at V and 8 bases at J, with 9 bases between the two ends. Germline V lookup: CDR1 DFQATT, CDR2 SNEGSKA (reference sequence). CDR3 coding DNA: TGCAGTGCTAGATGGCAGTCGGGCTACACCTTC. Protein: CSARWQSGYTF.

V gene TRBV2 combines with J gene TRBJ1-3; TRBD1 is a possible D gene (5 bases). V dropped 8 bases and J dropped 4 bases, with 6 bases sitting between them. CDR1 and CDR2 from the germline V gene are SNHLY and FYNNEI. The CDR3 has 11 amino acids. This CDR3 reads CASWGGNTIYF. The DNA for the CDR3 is TGTGCCAGCTGGGGCGGAAACACCATATATTTT.

The chain uses TRBV6-2 or TRBV6-3 and TRBJ2-5, with 11 bases aligning to TRBD2. CDR3 length: 16 amino acids. Germline CDR1 is MNHEY and CDR2 is SVGEGT. Trimming cost V 4 bases and J 2 bases; bases outside gene matches: 6. The DNA for the CDR3 is TGTGCCAGCAGTTCCTTCGGGACTAGCGGACAAGAGACCCAGTACTTC. Translation: CASSSFGTSGQETQYF.

The chain carries TRBV29-1 and TRBJ2-7, with D perhaps matching TRBD2 (6 bases). V was shortened by 6 bases and J by 0 bases, with 15 bases between the two germline ends. Germline assignment: CDR1 SQVTM and CDR2 ANQGSEA. This CDR3 contains 14 residues. The CDR3, as DNA: TGCAGCGTAGGGGACCCAGCGGGCTCCTACGAGCAGTACTTC. As protein: CSVGDPAGSYEQYF.

This chain links TRBV19 with TRBJ1-1, with 10 nucleotides matching TRBD1. Looked up from germline, CDR1 is LNHDA and CDR2 is SQIVND (reference sequence). V gave up 3 bases and J gave up 5 bases; unmatched junction bases: 0. The CDR3 is made up of 13 amino acids. For the CDR3, the DNA is TGTGCCAGTAGTATGGACAGGGGGACTGAAGCTTTCTTT. Its translation: CASSMDRGTEAFF.

The chain recombines TRBV5-1 with TRBJ2-1; 14 bases map to TRBD2. V shed 4 bases and J 5 bases; nucleotides not matched to a gene: 8. The CDR3 consists of 17 residues. The germline V gene has CDR1 SGHRS and CDR2 YFSETQ. The CDR3 DNA follows: TGCGCCAGCAGCGGACCCCCGGGACTAGCGGGAGACAATGAGCAGTTCTTC. It translates to CASSGPPGLAGDNEQFF.

This clone turned up a few times. The chain uses TRBV7-9 and TRBJ2-7; 7 bases fit TRBD2. Per germline, CDR1 SEHNR and CDR2 FQNEAQ (reference sequence). The length of the CDR3 is 16 residues. The trim removed 6 bases at V and 6 bases at J, leaving 17 bases unmatched. The CDR3 bases are TGTGCCAGCAGTCCATCCCCGACTAGCCGGATCCCCGAGCAGTACTTC. Translation gives CASSPSPTSRIPEQYF.

This clone was found a few times. CDR3: CASSLMREQFF. For the CDR3, the DNA is TGTGCCAGCAGCCTGATGAGGGAGCAGTTCTTC. The chain has TRBV3-1 (or the pseudogene TRBV3-2) and TRBJ2-1, with D unresolved. V was pared by 4 bases and J by 10 bases, with 8 bases between. This CDR3 has 11 residues. Germline-derived CDR1 and CDR2 are LGHDT and YNNKEL (reference sequence).

The chain is built from TRBV27 and TRBJ2-1, with TRBD2 matching 11 bases. The germline V gene encodes CDR1 MNHEY and CDR2 SMNVEV (reference sequence). CDR3 length: 19 residues. V shed 1 base and J 5 bases; nucleotides not matched to a gene: 13. DNA for the CDR3: TGTGCCAGCAGTTTATTTCGCCTAGCGGGAGGTCTGAGCAACAATGAGCAGTTCTTC. Translating it yields CASSLFRLAGGLSNNEQFF.

The rearrangement links TRBV5-1 to TRBJ1-1; D gene ambiguous. V lost 1 base and J lost 0, with 13 bases in between. Germline V lookup: CDR1 SGHRS, CDR2 YFSETQ. The CDR3 is made up of 16 amino acids. The CDR3 spells CASSLTRSSMNTEAFF. The CDR3 DNA follows: TGCGCCAGCAGCTTGACGCGTTCCTCCATGAACACTGAAGCTTTCTTT.

The V and J genes are TRBV9 and TRBJ1-6; 10 nucleotides match TRBD1. The CDR3 is 15 residues long. The trim removed 3 bases at V and 7 bases at J, leaving 4 bases unmatched. Germline assignment: CDR1 SGDLS and CDR2 YYNGEE. CDR3 protein: CASSGQGASNSPLHF. CDR3 bases: TGTGCCAGCAGCGGACAGGGGGCGTCGAATTCACCCCTCCACTTT.

CDR3 amino acids: CASSFRVRNTIYF. For the CDR3, the DNA is TGTGCCAGCAGCTTCAGGGTTAGAAACACCATATATTTT. The V gene is TRBV7-2, the J gene TRBJ1-3, with D perhaps matching TRBD1 (5 bases). Trimming took 3 bases from V and 5 from J, leaving 8 bases between them. The CDR3 extends over 13 amino acids. Germline CDR1 SGHTA, CDR2 FQGNSA.

In its sample, this clone was seen once. This chain uses TRBV2 with TRBJ2-1, with a possible D match to TRBD2 (5 bases). Trimming left V 9 bases short and J 4 bases short, with 13 bases between. The CDR3 is 13 amino acids. Germline V gene lookup returns CDR1 SNHLY and CDR2 FYNNEI. Here the CDR3 reads CASQTSGYNEQFF. The CDR3 DNA follows: TGTGCCAGTCAAACCAGCGGATACAATGAGCAGTTCTTC.

In its sample, this clone was seen many times. This sequence joins TRBV2 and TRBJ2-1; 7 positions agree with TRBD2. After removal of 5 bases from V and 6 bases from J, the junction contained 4 bases not matched to a gene. There are 13 residues in the CDR3. Looked up from germline, CDR1 is SNHLY and CDR2 is FYNNEI. CDR3 sequence reads: CASSSGIGNEQFF. The CDR3 DNA reads TGTGCCAGCAGTAGCGGGATTGGCAATGAGCAGTTCTTC.

The chain employs TRBV24-1 and TRBJ2-5; D possibly corresponds to TRBD1 (6 bases). In germline, CDR1 is KGHDR, CDR2 SFDVKD. The CDR3 extends over 13 amino acids. V gave up 4 bases and J gave up 5 bases, with 10 bases separating them. This CDR3 reads CATSDAQGETQYF. As DNA, the CDR3 is TGTGCCACCAGTGACGCCCAGGGGGAGACCCAGTACTTC.

This clone showed up just a few times. The rearrangement joins TRBV19 to TRBJ2-5; 10 bases are shared with TRBD2. The junction had 5 bases not matched to a gene; V was cut back by 3 bases and J by 4 bases. This CDR3 comprises 15 residues. Germline V lookup: CDR1 LNHDA, CDR2 SQIVND (reference sequence). The CDR3 region has the DNA TGTGCCAGTAGTATTGAAACTAGCGGGATAGAGACCCAGTACTTC. Translating gives CASSIETSGIETQYF. Full variable domain (remainder filled in from reference TRBV19 and TRBJ2-5): DGGITQSPKYLFRKEGQNVTLSCEQNLNHDAMYWYRQDPGQGLRLIYYSQIVNDFQKGDIAEGYSVSREKKESFPLTVTSAQKNPTAFYLCASSIETSGIETQYFGPGTRLLVL.

This clone was seen only once. J is TRBJ2-2 and V is TRBV9, with TRBD1 matching 8 bases. This CDR3 contains 17 residues. The V segment lost 0 bases and the J segment 1 base; nucleotides outside the gene matches: 5. The V gene's germline CDR1 is SGDLS and CDR2 YYNGEE. CDR3 coding DNA: TGTGCCAGCAGCGTAGGACCCGGGACAGGGAACACCGGGGAGCTGTTTTTT. This translates into CASSVGPGTGNTGELFF.

The CDR3 DNA reads as TGTGCCAGCAGCCGGTCCGCCGGGAATGAGCAGTTCTTC. Translated, it gives CASSRSAGNEQFF. The chain links TRBV3-1 (or the pseudogene TRBV3-2) to TRBJ2-1; D gene unclear. V lost 4 bases, J lost 7 bases, and 11 bases lay in between. Germline assignment: CDR1 LGHDT and CDR2 YNNKEL (reference sequence). This CDR3 is 13 amino acids long.

The chain is built from TRBV11-1 and TRBJ2-5; 9 bases agree with TRBD2. CDR1 SGHAT and CDR2 FQDESV come from the germline V gene (reference sequence). The CDR3 loop spans 16 amino acids. V gave up 0 bases and J gave up 4 bases; unmatched junction bases: 6. CDR3 residues: CASSLASGSGRETQYF. The CDR3 DNA sequence: TGTGCCAGCAGCTTAGCTAGCGGGAGCGGTCGAGAGACCCAGTACTTC.

This chain joins TRBV10-2 and TRBJ2-3, with 10 bases fitting TRBD2. Germline CDR1 and CDR2: WSHSY and SAAADI. This CDR3 comprises 16 residues. Trimming cost V 0 bases and J 6 bases; bases outside gene matches: 6. CDR3 in DNA: TGCGCCAGCAGTGAGTCCTTAGCGGGAGGAGTGGATACGCAGTATTTT. The encoded protein is CASSESLAGGVDTQYF.

At least ten counts were recorded for this clone. The chain is built from TRBV4-1 and TRBJ2-1; tentatively, D is TRBD2 (5 bases). This CDR3 contains 12 residues. Germline V lookup: CDR1 MGHRA, CDR2 YSYEKL. Trimming removed 4 bases at V and 6 bases at J, with 7 bases between. For the CDR3, the DNA is TGCGCCAGCAGCCCGGACTTCAATGAGCAGTTCTTC. Its protein product is CASSPDFNEQFF.

The chain joins TRBV3-1 (or the pseudogene TRBV3-2) to TRBJ1-6; D possibly corresponds to TRBD1 (6 bases). V lost 4 bases, J lost 8 bases, and 9 bases lay in between. The CDR3 is 13 residues long. Germline V lookup: CDR1 LGHDT, CDR2 YNNKEL (reference sequence). CDR3 in DNA: TGTGCCAGCAGCCCGGGACAAGATTCACCCCTCCACTTT. Encoded protein: CASSPGQDSPLHF.

V and J are TRBV2 and TRBJ2-2, with 8 nucleotides matching TRBD1. The germline V gene has CDR1 SNHLY and CDR2 FYNNEI. V dropped 5 bases and J dropped 8; count of bases not matched to a gene: 4. This CDR3 contains 13 residues. CDR3 sequence reads: CASSSQGAGELFF. The CDR3 bases are TGTGCCAGCAGTAGTCAGGGGGCAGGGGAGCTGTTTTTT.

The chain combines TRBV28 with TRBJ2-7; weak D call: TRBD2 (6 bases). This CDR3 has 15 residues. The germline V and J ends were trimmed by 2 bases and 3 bases, with 14 bases remaining between them. Looked up from germline, CDR1 is MDHEN and CDR2 is SYDVKM. The CDR3 bases are TGTGCCAGCAGTTTAGGCGGCGGGGCAAGCTACGAGCAGTACTTC. Encoded protein: CASSLGGGASYEQYF.

The chain employs TRBV14 and TRBJ2-3, with D perhaps TRBD1 (6 bases). Germline CDR1 reads SGHDN; CDR2 reads FVKESK. The V and J ends lost 1 base and 1 base respectively, with 9 bases between them. This CDR3 is 15 amino acids long. The CDR3 sequence is CASSQASGGTDTQYF. CDR3 coding DNA: TGTGCCAGCAGCCAAGCGTCAGGGGGCACAGATACGCAGTATTTT.